This T cell receptor (beta chain) was documented in a study of siplizumab effects on memory and regulatory T cells. Study-level results: Alloreactive sequences traceable to unstimulated CD4+ memory cells were significantly reduced by siplizumab.

Method: immunoSEQ multiplex PCR; TCRdb's copy keeps in-frame clones and lacks some. This sample yields around 110,000 clones, of which 94% are seen a single time; around 1.7% belongs to the top ten. Germline assignment: CDR1 GTSNPN and CDR2 SVGIG (reference sequence). The CDR3 is 15 amino acids. V was clipped by 4 bases and J by 3 bases; unmatched bases: 6. As for this clone: Its antigen is currently unknown.

The sequence derives from a human donor in good health. Sequencing was done on a sample of non-Treg CD4+ T cells sorted from blood. The chain is built from TRBV30 and TRBJ2-1; the match to TRBD2 covers 10 bases. This CDR3 is CAWTQTSGNYNEQFF. The CDR3 DNA sequence: TGTGCCTGGACTCAAACTAGCGGGAACTACAATGAGCAGTTCTTC.